These 5 T cell receptor beta chains were sequenced from one sample in a study of low-dose radiotherapy and immunotherapy resistance in tumors. TRAV- and TRBV-specific primers, spanning alpha and beta chains, primed first-strand cDNA. It was with a constant-region primer and a V-primer adapter that TCRs were amplified over roughly 19 PCR cycles. TCRdb called the reads again in MiXCR, with one record for every CDR3 protein. In the table there are roughly 36,000 distinct CDR3 sequences, around a third of which are singletons. The time point: before trial treatment. Specimen: PBMCs, collected before treatment. The origin of the receptors is a male donor with gallbladder cancer.

The gene calls are TRBV20-1 and TRBJ2-1; 11 bases fit TRBD2. The trim removed 5 bases at V and 1 base at J, leaving 16 bases unmatched. This CDR3 region has 19 residues. The germline V gene encodes CDR1 DFQATT and CDR2 SNEGSKA (reference sequence). The CDR3 sequence is CSAGPIAGGGFGSYNEQFF. As DNA, the CDR3 is TGCAGTGCTGGTCCCATAGCGGGAGGGGGTTTCGGTTCCTACAATGAGCAGTTCTTC.

The V call is TRBV6-6, the J call TRBJ2-1; 12 bases agree with TRBD2. Trimming at V came to 5 bases and at J to 5 bases, leaving 4 bases not matched to a gene. The CDR3 totals 15 residues. CDR1 MNHNY and CDR2 SVGAGI come from the germline V gene (reference sequence). The CDR3 bases are TGTGCCAGCAGTCTCCGACTAGCGGGAGACAATGAGCAGTTCTTC. This encodes CASSLRLAGDNEQFF.

This clonotype has at least ten counts. The V gene is TRBV3-1, the J gene TRBJ2-1, with 9 bases lining up with TRBD2. J gave up 5 bases and V 4 bases, and 9 bases lay outside the gene matches. The CDR3 spans 16 residues. Germline V gives CDR1 LGHDT, CDR2 YNNKEL (reference sequence). The CDR3 protein is CASSPLAAGGDNEQFF. CDR3 nucleotide sequence: TGTGCCAGCAGCCCCCTCGCTGCGGGGGGGGACAATGAGCAGTTCTTC.

For this clonotype: A far larger clone is off by one base, so a read error is likely. V and J are TRBV5-1 and TRBJ2-1; 14 nucleotides match TRBD2. The better agreement between TRBJ2-7 and the DNA end casts doubt on the J call. The CDR3 runs 15 residues. Germline CDR1 is SGHRS and CDR2 is YFSETQ. In DNA, the CDR3 is TGCGCCAACAGCTTGGGACTAGCGGGGGAAAACGAGCAGTACTTC. Translating it yields CANSLGLAGENEQYF.

V is TRBV7-8 and J is TRBJ2-1, with D maybe TRBD2 (6 bases). Germline V gene data show CDR1 as SGHVS and CDR2 as FQNEAQ. Trimming removed 1 base at V and 7 bases at J, with 14 bases between. This CDR3 contains 15 residues. In nucleotides, the CDR3 is TGTGCCAGCAGCTTAGGAGAGGGCCGGGGGAATGAGCAGTTCTTC. It specifies CASSLGEGRGNEQFF.